These 10 T cell receptor beta chains were sequenced from one sample in a study of cytomegalovirus exposure and HLA in healthy donors. Primers included in the PCR were 60 Vbeta and 13 Jbeta primers. Clones were sequenced by immunoSEQ multiplex PCR, and TCRdb holds only the in-frame ones, with some missing. Of 200,000 to 250,000 clones listed, under 80% are singletons. Material: PBMCs. Every receptor here comes from a woman under 40 in good health and CMV-seronegative.

The V and J genes are TRBV10-3 and TRBJ1-5; 7 bases fit TRBD1. Germline trimming cut 10 bases from V and 5 bases from J; bases unmatched to any gene: 8. CDR1 and CDR2 (germline): ENHRY, SYGVKD. This CDR3 has 13 residues. CDR3 in DNA: TGTGCCACTCACCGGGACAGCGATCAGCCCCAGCATTTT. Translated, it gives CATHRDSDQPQHF.

The chain combines TRBV5-1 with TRBJ2-5, with 11 bases identical to TRBD2. V gave up 4 bases and J gave up 4 bases; unmatched junction bases: 12. The CDR3 is made up of 17 amino acids. Germline CDR1 is SGHRS and CDR2 is YFSETQ. The CDR3 is CASSPGPTSGGGETQYF. The CDR3 nucleotides are TGCGCCAGCAGCCCGGGCCCTACTAGCGGGGGAGGAGAGACCCAGTACTTC.

The chain uses TRBV13 and TRBJ1-6, with D possibly being TRBD1 (5 bases). This CDR3 is 17 amino acids long. Germline V gene data show CDR1 as PRHDT and CDR2 as FYEKMQ (reference sequence). Trimming took 4 bases from V and 5 from J, leaving 18 bases between them. The CDR3 region is CASSSRPMTADNSPLHF. For the CDR3, the DNA is TGTGCCAGCAGCTCCCGGCCGATGACAGCAGATAATTCACCCCTCCACTTT.

The chain has TRBV10-3 and TRBJ1-5; no reliable D call. This CDR3 is 18 amino acids long. Trimming removed 0 bases from V and 0 bases from J, with 15 bases in between. Germline V CDR1 and CDR2: ENHRY, SYGVKD. The CDR3 DNA is TGTGCCATCAGTGAGTCGGGCAAGCTTGATTATAGCAATCAGCCCCAGCATTTT. As protein: CAISESGKLDYSNQPQHF.

The rearrangement joins TRBV5-7 to TRBJ2-2; 8 nucleotides agree with TRBD2. TRBV5-7 is an open reading frame, and its role is uncertain. Trimming removed 5 bases from V and 1 base from J; junction bases left unmatched: 10. The CDR3 consists of 17 residues. The CDR3 DNA follows: TGTGCCAGCAGGGAGGGGGTGAGCGGGAGGAACACCGGGGAGCTGTTTTTT. Its translation is CASREGVSGRNTGELFF.

This clone showed up just a few times. The V gene is TRBV14, the J gene TRBJ2-1, with 9 bases identical to TRBD1. Germline V lookup: CDR1 SGHDN, CDR2 FVKESK. The V segment lost 4 bases and the J segment 8 bases; nucleotides outside the gene matches: 9. The CDR3 runs to 15 residues. Written as DNA, the CDR3 is TGTGCCAGCAGCCGTGACAGGGGGTTTAGGGATGAGCAGTTCTTC. Amino acid sequence: CASSRDRGFRDEQFF.

This clone was found once. Mismatch with germline at one junction end may stem from a read error. The rearrangement joins TRBV7-2 to TRBJ2-5; TRBD1 matches at 8 bases. The CDR3 spans 14 residues. CDR1 is SGHTA and CDR2 is FQGNSA in the germline V gene. CDR3: CASRLGQGGETQYF. Here the CDR3 DNA reads TGTGCCAGCAGATTAGGACAGGGAGGCGAGACCCAGTACTTC.

The chain combines TRBV7-2 with TRBJ1-2; no definite D call. Trimming took 1 base from V and 8 from J, leaving 8 bases between them. The CDR3 contains 12 residues. CDR1 is SGHTA, CDR2 FQGNSA, per germline. The CDR3 coding sequence is TGTGCCAGCAGCTTAGGAGAAACCGGCTACACCTTC. It yields the protein CASSLGETGYTF.

The chain carries TRBV10-3 and TRBJ1-4, with D possibly matching TRBD1 (5 bases). The CDR3 is made up of 14 amino acids. Looked up from germline, CDR1 is ENHRY and CDR2 is SYGVKD. Trimming took off 8 bases at V and 4 bases at J, with 14 bases between the two ends. The CDR3 DNA reads TGTGCCATCCGGAGGGACGGAGGTAATGAAAAACTGTTTTTT. Protein: CAIRRDGGNEKLFF.

Note on this clone: The junction and the germline gene differ at one end; a read error may be behind it. The rearrangement uses TRBV7-9 and TRBJ2-2; D is uncertain. Germline lookup yields CDR1 SEHNR and CDR2 FQNEAQ (reference sequence). The CDR3 is 11 residues long. Written as DNA, the CDR3 is TGTTCCAGCAGCTCTAACGGGGAGCTGTTTTTT. Translation gives CSSSSNGELFF.